Below are 20 T cell receptor beta chains sequenced from a single sample in a study of T-cell reconstitution after alpha-beta-depleted transplantation in children. Molecular barcoding with unique molecular identifiers was used for the TCRbeta library. TCRdb called the PCR reads again in MiXCR, with one record for every CDR3 protein. The repertoire holds hundreds of thousands of distinct CDR3 sequences, with about 25% as singletons. Sequencing was performed on PBMCs, taken before TCRalphabeta/CD19-depleted stem cell transplant. The receptor set was obtained from a girl aged 2 to 9 with Fanconi anemia, due to receive a stem cell transplant.

This clonotype was recorded a few times. The V call is TRBV20-1, the J call TRBJ1-4, with D tentatively TRBD1 (6 bases). The CDR3 totals 17 residues. The germline CDR1 and CDR2 sequences are DFQATT and SNEGSKA (reference sequence). V lost 0 bases and J 0 bases, leaving 14 bases between the germline ends. CDR3: CSARDPQGFATNEKLFF. In DNA form, the CDR3 reads TGCAGTGCTAGAGATCCACAGGGATTTGCAACTAATGAAAAACTGTTTTTT.

The chain links TRBV21-1 to TRBJ1-5; the tabulated D call, TRBD1, remains unverified against the DNA. TRBV21-1 is a pseudogene. This CDR3 region has 16 residues. The CDR3 sequence is CASSLRGVGINQPQHF. The CDR3 DNA is TGTGCCAGCAGCTTAAGGGGGGTCGGCATCAATCAGCCCCAGCATTTT.

In its sample, this clonotype was seen many times. The chain employs TRBV5-6 and TRBJ2-7; 7 positions match TRBD1. The V gene end was trimmed by 5 bases and the J gene end by 2 bases; junction bases not matched to a gene: 10. Germline loops: CDR1 SGHDT, CDR2 YYEEEE. The CDR3 runs 15 residues. CDR3 amino acids: CASSRGQFSPYEQYF. CDR3 coding DNA: TGTGCCAGCAGTAGGGGACAGTTTAGTCCCTACGAGCAGTACTTC. Using reference TRBV5-6 and TRBJ2-7 for the parts outside the CDR3, the full variable domain is DAGVTQSPTHLIKTRGQQVTLRCSPKSGHDTVSWYQQALGQGPQFIFQYYEEEERQRGNFPDRFSGHQFPNYSSELNVNALLLGDSALYLCASSRGQFSPYEQYFGPGTRLTVT.

CDR3: CSGITASNQPQHF. Written as DNA, the CDR3 is TGCAGCGGGATCACAGCGAGCAATCAGCCCCAGCATTTT. The V call is TRBV29-1, the J call TRBJ1-5; no clear D gene. The germline V gene encodes CDR1 SQVTM and CDR2 ANQGSEA. The CDR3 length is 13 residues. The V and J ends lost 7 bases and 1 base respectively, with 11 bases between them.

This chain uses TRBV28 with TRBJ2-7; TRBD1 might be the D (6 bases). This CDR3 comprises 15 residues. The V gene's germline CDR1 is MDHEN and CDR2 SYDVKM. Deletions cut 8 bases from V and 1 base from J, with 18 bases between. DNA for the CDR3: TGTGCCAGCGGGCCACAGGGTGCTACTTCCTACGAGCAGTACTTC. Translating gives CASGPQGATSYEQYF.

This clonotype was seen ten or more times. This sequence joins TRBV12-3 or TRBV12-4 and TRBJ1-5; no firm D call. Trimming removed 4 bases at V and 0 bases at J, with 7 bases between. The CDR3 loop spans 14 amino acids. CDR3 DNA: TGTGCCAGCAGTTATGTGCCTAGCAATCAGCCCCAGCATTTT. This encodes CASSYVPSNQPQHF.

The rearrangement uses TRBV6-2 or TRBV6-3 and TRBJ2-5; no clear D. Trimming left V 6 bases short and J 1 base short, with 12 bases between. This CDR3 is built from 14 residues. Germline V gene data show CDR1 as MNHEY and CDR2 as SVGEGT. The CDR3 DNA reads as TGTGCCAGCAGATTCCTGAGCTTCCAAGAGACCCAGTACTTC. Translation gives CASRFLSFQETQYF.

The V and J genes are TRBV18 and TRBJ1-4; D remains unclear. CDR1 and CDR2 (germline): KGHSH, LQKENI. CDR3 length: 15 amino acids. V dropped 3 bases and J dropped 5 bases, with 13 bases sitting between them. The CDR3 DNA sequence: TGTGCCAGCTCACCGGGGTCCGAGAGGAATGAAAAACTGTTTTTT. It is translated as CASSPGSERNEKLFF. The variable domain in full, with the rest retrieved from reference TRBV18 and TRBJ1-4, is NAGVMQNPRHLVRRRGQEARLRCSPMKGHSHVYWYRQLPEEGLKFMVYLQKENIIDESGMPKERFSAEFPKEGPSILRIQQVVRGDSAAYFCASSPGSERNEKLFFGSGTQLSVL.

This clonotype was recorded at least ten times. The V gene is TRBV6-5, the J gene TRBJ2-7, with 9 bases that match TRBD2. Germline V gene data show CDR1 as MNHEY and CDR2 as SVGAGI. V shed 4 bases, J shed 0 bases, and the junction held 10 bases outside the gene matches. CDR3 length: 17 residues. The CDR3 DNA is TGTGCCAGCAGTTCTACCGCGGGGGGGGGATCCTCCTACGAGCAGTACTTC. Encoded protein: CASSSTAGGGSSYEQYF.

The chain employs TRBV20-1 and TRBJ2-3; D unclear. Trimming pared 3 bases from V and 5 bases from J, leaving 6 bases between. CDR3 length: 11 residues. Germline values: CDR1 DFQATT, CDR2 SNEGSKA (reference sequence). CDR3 in amino acids: CSASTLDTQYF. The CDR3 region has the DNA TGCAGTGCTAGCACCTTAGATACGCAGTATTTT.

This clonotype occurred a few times. The chain links TRBV20-1 to TRBJ2-5; D ambiguous. The ends were cut back, 8 bases at V and 5 bases at J, with 21 bases in the middle. The CDR3 is 14 residues long. From germline, CDR1 is DFQATT and CDR2 SNEGSKA (reference sequence). CDR3 coding DNA: TGCAGTACCATTATAAGTCCCTCGCAGGAGACCCAGTACTTC. Its protein product is CSTIISPSQETQYF.

The sample holds a few counts of this clonotype. This chain joins TRBV5-6 and TRBJ1-2, with 7 bases aligning to TRBD1. The CDR3 is made up of 17 amino acids. Germline V gene sequence: CDR1 SGHDT, CDR2 YYEEEE. After removal of 1 base from V and 3 bases from J, the junction contained 12 bases not matched to a gene. The CDR3 loop reads CASSLLGRRQGDYGYTF. CDR3 sequence (DNA): TGTGCCAGCAGCTTGCTCGGTCGTCGGCAGGGGGACTATGGCTACACCTTC.

There are many counts of this clonotype. The chain carries TRBV20-1 and TRBJ1-2; 9 bases map to TRBD1. The CDR3 runs to 11 residues. V lost 6 bases, J lost 7 bases, and 3 bases stayed unmatched. Germline loops: CDR1 DFQATT, CDR2 SNEGSKA (reference sequence). The CDR3 spells CSAGTGFGYTF. The CDR3 DNA reads as TGCAGTGCCGGGACAGGGTTTGGCTACACCTTC.

The chain is built from TRBV7-9 and TRBJ2-7; D may be TRBD1 (6 bases). Germline V gene sequence: CDR1 SEHNR, CDR2 FQNEAQ (reference sequence). CDR3 size: 13 residues. Trimming cost V 4 bases and J 3 bases, with 10 bases left between them. The CDR3 region is CASSSTGIYEQYF. DNA of the CDR3: TGTGCCAGCAGCTCGACAGGAATCTACGAGCAGTACTTC. Complete variable domain (other parts from reference TRBV7-9 and TRBJ2-7): DTGVSQNPRHKITKRGQNVTFRCDPISEHNRLYWYRQTLGQGPEFLTYFQNEAQLEKSRLLSDRFSAERPKGSFSTLEIQRTEQGDSAMYLCASSSTGIYEQYFGPGTRLTVT.

The chain combines TRBV6-5 with TRBJ2-7, with TRBD2 matching 14 bases. Germline V gene lookup returns CDR1 MNHEY and CDR2 SVGAGI. With 4 bases clipped from V and 3 bases from J, the junction kept 8 bases outside the gene matches. CDR3 length: 17 residues. The CDR3 protein is CASSFSGTSGRDYEQYF. The CDR3 DNA reads TGTGCCAGCAGTTTCTCCGGGACTAGCGGGAGAGACTACGAGCAGTACTTC.

The chain employs TRBV12-3 or TRBV12-4 and TRBJ2-7; 9 nucleotides agree with TRBD1. CDR3 length: 15 amino acids. Trimming took 3 bases from V and 5 from J; bases not matched to a gene: 8. For the CDR3, the DNA is TGTGCCAGCAGTTTTAAGAGACAGGGGGGAAACGAGCAGTACTTC. Encoded protein: CASSFKRQGGNEQYF.

This clonotype was counted a few times. The chain employs TRBV12-3 or TRBV12-4 and TRBJ2-5, with 8 bases fitting TRBD2. The CDR3 contains 12 residues. The J segment lost 5 bases and the V segment lost 6 bases, leaving 2 bases of the junction unmatched. CDR3 sequence (DNA): TGTGCCAGCAGCGGACTAGCTGAGACCCAGTACTTC. Translated, it gives CASSGLAETQYF.

This clonotype was detected a few times. The gene calls are TRBV5-6 and TRBJ2-7; D might be TRBD1 (6 bases). The CDR3 spans 13 residues. V dropped 2 bases and J dropped 3 bases, with 9 bases sitting between them. Germline loops: CDR1 SGHDT, CDR2 YYEEEE. The CDR3 nucleotides are TGTGCCAGCAGCTTCGTCAGGGGCTACGAGCAGTACTTC. It translates to CASSFVRGYEQYF.

The chain couples TRBV11-2 to TRBJ2-3, with D perhaps TRBD1 or TRBD2 (7 bases each). CDR1 and CDR2 from the germline V gene are SGHAT and FQNNGV. V dropped 3 bases and J dropped 0 bases, with 22 bases sitting between them. The CDR3 loop spans 19 amino acids. CDR3 region: CASSLIGRGRLLSTDTQYF. CDR3 DNA sequence: TGTGCCAGCAGCTTGATTGGGAGGGGGCGGTTGCTGAGCACAGATACGCAGTATTTT. The whole variable domain, filled in from reference TRBV11-2 and TRBJ2-3, reads EAGVAQSPRYKIIEKRQSVAFWCNPISGHATLYWYQQILGQGPKLLIQFQNNGVVDDSQLPKDRFSAERLKGVDSTLKIQPAKLEDSAVYLCASSLIGRGRLLSTDTQYFGPGTRLTVL.

V usage is TRBV4-2 and J usage is TRBJ2-7; the match to TRBD2 covers 10 bases. Germline CDR1 and CDR2: LGHNA and YNFKEQ. The trim removed 1 base at V and 7 bases at J, leaving 10 bases unmatched. This CDR3 has 16 residues. CDR3 region: CASSQGPPSGSSEQYF. In DNA form, the CDR3 reads TGTGCCAGCAGCCAAGGTCCCCCTAGCGGGAGTAGTGAGCAGTACTTC.